The 6 T cell receptor beta chains below were found in one sample sequenced in a study of beta chain features in type 1 diabetes. Every bit of the isolated RNA underwent reverse transcription, so sequencing read expressed TCRB transcripts. Clones were read by immunoSEQ multiplex PCR, and TCRdb kept only the in-frame ones, dropping some. Of 330,000 or so clones detected, about 18% appear once; the ten largest clones hold 0.035% to 0.055%. Sequencing was done on a sample of naive CD4+ T cells from blood. These receptors originate from a woman aged 18-35 years in good health.

This clone occurred a few times. V gene TRBV4-2 combines with J gene TRBJ2-1; possible D gene TRBD2, 6 bases. The length of the CDR3 is 17 residues. The germline gives CDR1 LGHNA, CDR2 YNFKEQ. The V and J ends lost 3 bases and 6 bases respectively, with 21 bases between them. Here the CDR3 DNA reads TGTGCCAGCAGCCACTCAGTGGGTGTAGCGGACTCCAATGAGCAGTTCTTC. Protein product: CASSHSVGVADSNEQFF.

This clone has only one observation. The chain carries TRBV5-1 and TRBJ1-2; TRBD1 agrees at 7 bases. Trimming cost V 0 bases and J 7 bases; bases outside gene matches: 6. CDR1 and CDR2 from the germline V gene are SGHRS and YFSETQ. The CDR3 consists of 14 residues. DNA of the CDR3: TGCGCCAGCAGCTTGGATGACAGGGCGGGTGGCTACACCTTC. Its protein product is CASSLDDRAGGYTF.

This chain connects TRBV7-8 to TRBJ1-5; 7 nucleotides agree with TRBD1. The V segment lost 5 bases and the J segment 5 bases; nucleotides outside the gene matches: 9. The germline V gene encodes CDR1 SGHVS and CDR2 FQNEAQ. The CDR3 contains 15 residues. CDR3 sequence: CASSGGRQGDQPQHF. CDR3 coding DNA: TGTGCCAGCAGCGGGGGTAGACAGGGTGATCAGCCCCAGCATTTT.

Here the CDR3 reads CASSWEGDTEAFF. The CDR3 DNA reads as TGTGCCAGTAGCTGGGAGGGGGACACTGAAGCTTTCTTT. The V call is TRBV19, the J call TRBJ1-1; TRBD1 might be the D (6 bases). Germline V gene data show CDR1 as LNHDA and CDR2 as SQIVND (reference sequence). Trimming pared 6 bases from V and 3 bases from J, leaving 11 bases between. The CDR3 is made up of 13 amino acids.

This clone turned up a few times. The chain joins TRBV30 to TRBJ1-2, with 7 bases lining up with TRBD1. The germline gives CDR1 GTSNPN, CDR2 SVGIG (reference sequence). After removal of 3 bases from V and 6 bases from J, the junction contained 7 bases not matched to a gene. The CDR3 loop spans 13 amino acids. CDR3 sequence (DNA): TGTGCCTGGAGCGCGAACAGGGGTAATGGCTACACCTTC. It specifies CAWSANRGNGYTF.

V is TRBV19 and J is TRBJ1-5, with D possibly being TRBD1 (6 bases). This CDR3 region has 14 residues. The V and J ends lost 8 bases and 7 bases respectively, with 18 bases between them. Germline values: CDR1 LNHDA, CDR2 SQIVND (reference sequence). The CDR3 protein is CASHPVDRRQPQHF. CDR3 DNA: TGTGCCAGTCACCCTGTGGACAGAAGGCAGCCCCAGCATTTT. Together with reference TRBV19 and TRBJ1-5, the CDR3 gives the full variable domain: DGGITQSPKYLFRKEGQNVTLSCEQNLNHDAMYWYRQDPGQGLRLIYYSQIVNDFQKGDIAEGYSVSREKKESFPLTVTSAQKNPTAFYLCASHPVDRRQPQHFGDGTRLSIL.